This T cell receptor beta chain appears in the sequencing data of a study of cytomegalovirus exposure and HLA in healthy donors. As for the study in general: Inside one of the first data releases sat about 85 million unique TCRs taken from HLA-typed donors.

PCR used 60 Vbeta primers and 13 Jbeta primers. Repertoires were generated with immunoSEQ multiplex PCR, while TCRdb's copy carries only in-frame clones and drops some. The data show 100,000 to 150,000 clones, roughly four fifths seen once. Details on this clone: Its antigen is unidentified.

The study's findings and limits: In a later analysis, TCR beta V- and J-gene trimming was associated with a missense DCLRE1C variant. A later examination showed that TCR association rates differed by HLA locus, with DRB1 most and HLA-C fewest.

Healthy bone marrow donors supplied every sample. CDR3 length equals 15 residues. J lost 8 bases, V lost 6 bases, and 10 bases had no gene match. Per the germline V gene, CDR1 is LNHDA and CDR2 is SQIVND (reference sequence). The sample consisted of PBMCs. The V and J genes are TRBV19 and TRBJ2-3; 11 bases are a match to TRBD2. This TCR was sampled from a woman aged 55-75 years in good health and CMV-seropositive. The CDR3 DNA sequence: TGTGCCAGTAGGGCCGGGACTAGCGGCGCTGGTACGCAGTATTTT. Translating gives CASRAGTSGAGTQYF.